Reported below is one T cell receptor (beta chain). A read error may account for a junction end that differs from germline. Patients were diagnosed from clinical symptoms, serum thyroxine, TRAb, thyroid ultrasound and orbital computed tomography. The PBMCs had their origin in 7.5 to 10 ml of fresh peripheral blood. The data stem from a study of Graves' ophthalmopathy and Graves' hyperthyroidism. TCR beta CDR3 regions were amplified from RNA transcripts. A first-round RT-PCR used HTBI primers, followed by a second-round multiplex PCR. TCRdb recomputed calls from the multiplex PCR reads with MiXCR, one row per CDR3 protein. The data show 52,000 or so distinct CDR3 sequences, roughly 47% seen once. The CDR3 consists of 17 residues. Germline V gene lookup returns CDR1 DFQATT and CDR2 SNEGSKA (reference sequence).

The sample taken for sequencing was peripheral blood. The TCR originated in an adult woman with Graves' ophthalmopathy. This chain uses TRBV20-1 with TRBJ2-6; D is ambiguous. CDR3 in amino acids: CNASLDGANYGANVLTF. In DNA form, the CDR3 reads TGCAATGCTAGTCTGGACGGAGCTAACTATGGGGCCAACGTCCTGACTTTC.